The entry that follows covers one T cell receptor beta chain sequence. Its antigen is undetermined. The sample originates from a study of post-analysis software for immune sequencing data. Study details: Recorded disease courses covered relapsing-remitting, secondary progressive and progressive-relapsing multiple sclerosis. Some patients had no subtype annotation. Study results and caveats: Compared against controls, patients with multiple sclerosis displayed significantly lower normalized Chao1 diversity.

Prepared libraries of TCR beta cDNA carried unique molecular identifiers. Each batch of about 0.85 to 10 million T cells produced roughly 500,000 cDNA molecules. A single record per CDR3 protein comes from TCRdb applying MiXCR to the PCR reads. The table has 450,000 to 700,000 distinct CDR3 sequences, 44% seen once. The origin of this receptor is a girl aged 10 to 17 with multiple sclerosis. What was sequenced was blood.

CDR3 DNA: TGCGCCAGCAACGGCGGGACGGGTTCCTACGAGCAGTACTTC. Its protein product is CASNGGTGSYEQYF. The gene calls are TRBV5-1 and TRBJ2-7, with D possibly TRBD2 on 6 matching bases. The CDR3 is 14 amino acids. In germline, CDR1 is SGHRS, CDR2 YFSETQ. Trimming stripped 6 bases from V and 1 base from J, with 14 bases between.